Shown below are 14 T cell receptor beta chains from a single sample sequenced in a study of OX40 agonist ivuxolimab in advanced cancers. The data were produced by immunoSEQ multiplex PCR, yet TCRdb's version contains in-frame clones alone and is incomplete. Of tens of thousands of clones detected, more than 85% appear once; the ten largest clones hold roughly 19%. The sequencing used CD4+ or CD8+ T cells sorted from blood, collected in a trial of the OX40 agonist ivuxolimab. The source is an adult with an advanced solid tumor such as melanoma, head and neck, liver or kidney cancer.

The CDR3, as DNA: TGCACCAGCAGCCCTCATCCGGGCGGGGAGCTGTTTTTT. Translating it yields CTSSPHPGGELFF. The chain uses TRBV1 and TRBJ2-2; TRBD2 reflects the table's D call only, with no check against the DNA. TRBV1 is flagged as a pseudogene. CDR3 size: 13 residues.

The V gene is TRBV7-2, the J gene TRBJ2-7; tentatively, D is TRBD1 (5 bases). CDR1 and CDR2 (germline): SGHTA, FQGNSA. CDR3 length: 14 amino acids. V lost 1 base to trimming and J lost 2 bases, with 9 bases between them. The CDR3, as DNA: TGTGCCAGCAGCTTAGAACTGGACACCTACGAGCAGTACTTC. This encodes CASSLELDTYEQYF.

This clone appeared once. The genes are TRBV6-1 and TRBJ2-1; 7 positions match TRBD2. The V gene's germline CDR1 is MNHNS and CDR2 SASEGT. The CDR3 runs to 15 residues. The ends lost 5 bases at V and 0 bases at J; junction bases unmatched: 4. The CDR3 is CASSSGALSYNEQFF. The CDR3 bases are TGTGCCAGCAGTAGCGGGGCCCTCTCCTACAATGAGCAGTTCTTC.

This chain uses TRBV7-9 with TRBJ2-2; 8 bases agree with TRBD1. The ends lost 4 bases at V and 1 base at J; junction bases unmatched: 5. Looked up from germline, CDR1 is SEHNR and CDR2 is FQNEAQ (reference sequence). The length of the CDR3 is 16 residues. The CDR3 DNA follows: TGTGCCAGCAGCTCTGACAGGGGATTGAACACCGGGGAGCTGTTTTTT. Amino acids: CASSSDRGLNTGELFF.

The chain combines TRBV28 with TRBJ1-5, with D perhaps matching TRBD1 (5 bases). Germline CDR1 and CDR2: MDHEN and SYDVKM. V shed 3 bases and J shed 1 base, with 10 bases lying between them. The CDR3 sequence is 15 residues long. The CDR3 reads CASSLRDSSNQPQHF. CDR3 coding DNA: TGTGCCAGCAGTTTGCGGGACTCCAGCAATCAGCCCCAGCATTTT.

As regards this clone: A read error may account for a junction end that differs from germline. The CDR3 region is CASSKELGINQPQHF. CDR3 DNA sequence: TGCGCCAGCAGCAAAGAATTGGGGATCAATCAGCCCCAGCATTTT. The chain is built from TRBV4-3 and TRBJ1-5; no definite D call. This CDR3 has 15 residues. The germline CDR1 and CDR2 sequences are LGHNA and YSLEER.

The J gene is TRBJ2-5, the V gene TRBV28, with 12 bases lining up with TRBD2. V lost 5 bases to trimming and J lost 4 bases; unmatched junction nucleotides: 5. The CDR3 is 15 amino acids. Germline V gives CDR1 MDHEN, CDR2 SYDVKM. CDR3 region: CASSASGRAGETQYF. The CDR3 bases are TGTGCCAGCAGTGCTAGCGGGAGGGCGGGAGAGACCCAGTACTTC.

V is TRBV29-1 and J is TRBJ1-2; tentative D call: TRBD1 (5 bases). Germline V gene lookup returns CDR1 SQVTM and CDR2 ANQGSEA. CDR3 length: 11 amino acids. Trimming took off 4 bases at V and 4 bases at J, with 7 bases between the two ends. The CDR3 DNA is TGCAGCGTTGGAGGGGCCTATGGCTACACCTTC. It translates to CSVGGAYGYTF.

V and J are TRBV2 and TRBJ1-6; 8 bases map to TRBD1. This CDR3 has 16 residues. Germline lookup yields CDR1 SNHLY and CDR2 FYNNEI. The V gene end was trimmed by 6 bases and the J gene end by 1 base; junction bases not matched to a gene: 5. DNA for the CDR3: TGTGCCAGCAGCGGACAGGGAGGTTCCTATAATTCACCCCTCCACTTT. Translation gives CASSGQGGSYNSPLHF. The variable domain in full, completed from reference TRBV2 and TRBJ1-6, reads EPEVTQTPSHQVTQMGQEVILRCVPISNHLYFYWYRQILGQKVEFLVSFYNNEISEKSEIFDDQFSVERPDGSNFTLKIRSTKLEDSAMYFCASSGQGGSYNSPLHFGNGTRLTVT.

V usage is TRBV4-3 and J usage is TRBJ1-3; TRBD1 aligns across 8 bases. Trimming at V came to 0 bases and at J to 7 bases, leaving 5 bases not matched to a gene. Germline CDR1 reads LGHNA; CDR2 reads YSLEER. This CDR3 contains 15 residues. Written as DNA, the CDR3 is TGCGCCAGCAGCCAAGATGGGCAGGGGGCTAACACCATATATTTT. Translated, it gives CASSQDGQGANTIYF.

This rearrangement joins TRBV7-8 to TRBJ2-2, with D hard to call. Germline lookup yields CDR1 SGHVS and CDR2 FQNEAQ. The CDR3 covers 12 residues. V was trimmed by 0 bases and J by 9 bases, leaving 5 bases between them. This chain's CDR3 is CASSLAGRELFF. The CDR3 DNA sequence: TGTGCCAGCAGCTTAGCGGGGAGGGAGCTGTTTTTT.

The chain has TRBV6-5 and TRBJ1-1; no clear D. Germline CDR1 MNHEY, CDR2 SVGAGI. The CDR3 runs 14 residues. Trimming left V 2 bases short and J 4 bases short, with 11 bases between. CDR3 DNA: TGTGCCAGCAGTTACGATCTGTTGGGCACTGAAGCTTTCTTT. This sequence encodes CASSYDLLGTEAFF.

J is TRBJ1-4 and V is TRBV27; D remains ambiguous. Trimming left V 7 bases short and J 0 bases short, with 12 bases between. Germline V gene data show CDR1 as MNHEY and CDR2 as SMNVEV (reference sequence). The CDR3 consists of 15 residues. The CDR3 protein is CASTWARATNEKLFF. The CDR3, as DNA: TGTGCCAGCACCTGGGCGCGGGCAACTAATGAAAAACTGTTTTTT.

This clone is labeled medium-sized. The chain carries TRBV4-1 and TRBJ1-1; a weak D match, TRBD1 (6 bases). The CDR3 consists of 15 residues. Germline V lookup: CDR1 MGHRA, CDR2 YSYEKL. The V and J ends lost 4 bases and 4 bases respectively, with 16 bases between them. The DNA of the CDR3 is TGCGCCAGCAGCCTTAGTTGGCAGGGGCCCACTGAAGCTTTCTTT. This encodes CASSLSWQGPTEAFF.